The 27 T cell receptor beta chains below all came from one sample that was sequenced in a study of blood T cell repertoires in COVID-19. The protocol was immunoSEQ multiplex PCR, while the TCRdb copy is restricted to in-frame clones and leaves out a portion. The sample holds 65,000 to 95,000 clones, 88% seen once. The sample taken for sequencing was peripheral blood. The receptors were gathered from a man in his 70s with active or convalescent COVID-19.

This sequence joins TRBV5-1 and TRBJ2-7; perhaps TRBD1 as D (5 bases). The V gene's germline CDR1 is SGHRS and CDR2 YFSETQ. The CDR3 is 13 amino acids. The ends were cut back, 0 bases at V and 7 bases at J, with 11 bases in the middle. CDR3 DNA sequence: TGCGCCAGCAGCTTGGGTGACAGTTCGGAGCAGTACTTC. Translation: CASSLGDSSEQYF.

V gene TRBV11-2 combines with J gene TRBJ2-2; 7 bases line up with TRBD2. Germline values: CDR1 SGHAT, CDR2 FQNNGV. This CDR3 comprises 17 residues. The trim removed 7 bases at V and 3 bases at J, leaving 14 bases unmatched. The CDR3 protein is CASTPFREAGHTGELFF. DNA for the CDR3: TGTGCCAGCACCCCTTTCCGGGAGGCCGGGCACACCGGGGAGCTGTTTTTT.

V gene TRBV21-1 combines with J gene TRBJ1-6; the table's D call of TRBD1 was not tested on the DNA. TRBV21-1 is designated a pseudogene. The CDR3 runs to 15 residues. CDR3 coding DNA: TGTGCCAGCAGCAAATATACAGGGAATAATTCACCCCTCCACTTT. It specifies CASSKYTGNNSPLHF.

The chain combines TRBV29-1 with TRBJ2-7, with 7 positions matching TRBD1. The CDR3 runs to 13 residues. From germline, CDR1 is SQVTM and CDR2 ANQGSEA. The junction had 5 bases not matched to a gene; V was cut back by 4 bases and J by 2 bases. Written as DNA, the CDR3 is TGCAGCGTTGTAGGACAGGCGCCCTACGAGCAGTACTTC. This encodes CSVVGQAPYEQYF.

The CDR3 spells CASSIGASTWEQYF. The CDR3 DNA is TGTGCCAGTAGTATAGGGGCCTCAACCTGGGAGCAGTACTTC. The chain couples TRBV19 to TRBJ2-7; D unclear. The V gene lost 1 base and the J gene lost 7 bases, with 14 bases spanning the gap. The CDR3 extends over 14 amino acids. Germline V lookup: CDR1 LNHDA, CDR2 SQIVND (reference sequence).

This rearrangement joins TRBV19 to TRBJ2-7, with 7 nucleotides matching TRBD1. The V gene's germline CDR1 is LNHDA and CDR2 SQIVND (reference sequence). The CDR3 runs to 14 residues. J gave up 7 bases and V 5 bases, and 11 bases lay outside the gene matches. This CDR3 reads CASSVTDRAPEQYF. The DNA of the CDR3 is TGTGCCAGTAGTGTAACCGACAGGGCCCCTGAGCAGTACTTC.

DNA of the CDR3: TGTGCCAGTAGTATGGGGGACAGTTTCACTGAAGCTTTCTTT. The encoded protein is CASSMGDSFTEAFF. J is TRBJ1-1 and V is TRBV19; 7 positions agree with TRBD1. Losses at the gene ends were 3 bases for V and 4 bases for J; bases not matched to a gene: 5. The CDR3 covers 14 residues. Germline CDR1 reads LNHDA; CDR2 reads SQIVND (reference sequence).

The rearrangement uses TRBV28 and TRBJ2-2; D might be TRBD2 (6 bases). Germline-derived CDR1 and CDR2 are MDHEN and SYDVKM. The V end lost 5 bases, the J end lost 6 bases, and 13 bases lay between the germline ends. This CDR3 has 14 amino acids. CDR3: CASSKMGLPGELFF. The CDR3 coding sequence is TGTGCCAGCAGTAAAATGGGACTCCCCGGGGAGCTGTTTTTT.

The rearrangement joins TRBV19 to TRBJ1-2; D remains unclear. The CDR3 spans 13 residues. The V end lost 5 bases, the J end lost 6 bases, and 13 bases lay between the germline ends. Germline CDR1 and CDR2: LNHDA and SQIVND (reference sequence). DNA of the CDR3: TGTGCCAGTAGTCACAGAGGCGGGGATGGCTACACCTTC. Amino acids: CASSHRGGDGYTF.

The chain is built from TRBV10-2 and TRBJ1-3; D is undetermined. With 10 bases removed from V and 7 bases from J, the gap between germline ends came to 11 bases. The CDR3 has 11 residues. Germline assignment: CDR1 WSHSY and CDR2 SAAADI. CDR3 DNA sequence: TGCGCCACCGGCGGATCGAACACCATATATTTT. Its protein is CATGGSNTIYF.

J is TRBJ1-1 and V is TRBV5-4, with D possibly being TRBD1 (6 bases). The germline V gene has CDR1 SGHNT and CDR2 YYREEE (reference sequence). Trimming shortened V by 2 bases and J by 4 bases, and 12 bases separated the two germline ends. The CDR3 has 14 residues. CDR3 loop: CASSFQGLSTEAFF. The CDR3 DNA follows: TGTGCCAGCAGCTTCCAGGGGTTGAGCACTGAAGCTTTCTTT.

This sequence joins TRBV12-3 or TRBV12-4 and TRBJ1-1; the D gene is possibly TRBD1 (5 bases). V shed 6 bases and J shed 7 bases, with 9 bases lying between them. The CDR3 runs to 11 residues. The CDR3 DNA sequence: TGTGCCAGCAGGCGGGGGGATGAAGCTTTCTTT. This gives the protein CASRRGDEAFF.

This clone was found once. This chain connects TRBV7-9 to TRBJ1-1, with a tentative D call TRBD1 (5 bases). Germline lookup yields CDR1 SEHNR and CDR2 FQNEAQ (reference sequence). CDR3 size: 14 residues. Trimming left V 8 bases short and J 7 bases short, with 20 bases between. The CDR3 DNA reads as TGTGCCAGCGCATACATCGGGGGAACCTTTGAAGCTTTCTTT. It encodes CASAYIGGTFEAFF.

The chain employs TRBV5-4 and TRBJ2-7; D may be TRBD1 (5 bases). The CDR3 sequence is 15 residues long. From germline, CDR1 is SGHNT and CDR2 YYREEE (reference sequence). The ends were cut back, 5 bases at V and 5 bases at J, with 20 bases in the middle. CDR3 nucleotide sequence: TGTGCCAGCAGTTTTGGGTCCGTGGCAGGGAACGAGCAGTACTTC. It translates to CASSFGSVAGNEQYF.

This chain uses TRBV6-6 with TRBJ2-5; D not resolved. The CDR3 runs 14 residues. Trimming removed 7 bases from V and 0 bases from J, with 12 bases in between. Germline V gene sequence: CDR1 MNHNY, CDR2 SVGAGI (reference sequence). Written as DNA, the CDR3 is TGTGCCAGCATCAAAGACTCCAACCAAGAGACCCAGTACTTC. Encoded protein: CASIKDSNQETQYF.

J is TRBJ1-6 and V is TRBV6-6; 10 bases line up with TRBD1. The junction had 5 bases not matched to a gene; V was cut back by 0 bases and J by 9 bases. From germline, CDR1 is MNHNY and CDR2 SVGAGI (reference sequence). CDR3 length equals 16 residues. CDR3 protein: CASSYSRGQGSSPLHF. The CDR3 coding sequence is TGTGCCAGCAGTTACTCGAGGGGACAGGGGAGTTCACCCCTCCACTTT.

The chain recombines TRBV28 with TRBJ1-2; D possibly corresponds to TRBD1 (5 bases). The V gene lost 3 bases and the J gene lost 3 bases, with 11 bases spanning the gap. The germline V gene has CDR1 MDHEN and CDR2 SYDVKM. The CDR3 totals 14 residues. The CDR3 is CASSFSGRYYGYTF. The CDR3 coding sequence is TGTGCCAGCAGTTTCTCAGGGAGGTACTATGGCTACACCTTC.

The gene calls are TRBV6-5 and TRBJ2-5; 7 nucleotides align to TRBD1. The V gene end was trimmed by 8 bases and the J gene end by 2 bases; junction bases not matched to a gene: 11. The germline V gene encodes CDR1 MNHEY and CDR2 SVGAGI. The CDR3 covers 15 residues. The CDR3 protein is CASSTGALRQETQYF. The DNA for the CDR3 is TGTGCCAGCTCCACAGGGGCCTTGAGGCAAGAGACCCAGTACTTC.

The rearrangement joins TRBV21-1 to TRBJ2-1; the table gives TRBD2 as D, unverified against the DNA. TRBV21-1 is assigned pseudogene status. CDR3 length equals 19 residues. CDR3 region: CASSPHEGTSGGGGNEQFF. The DNA of the CDR3 is TGTGCCAGCAGCCCCCATGAGGGGACTAGCGGGGGGGGAGGAAATGAGCAGTTCTTC.

This clone was detected only a few times. CDR3 in amino acids: CARSTTPGLAGAGSYNEQFF. The DNA for the CDR3 is TGTGCCAGAAGCACTACCCCGGGACTAGCGGGAGCAGGCTCCTACAATGAGCAGTTCTTC. V is TRBV5-3 and J is TRBJ2-1; 14 bases line up with TRBD2. TRBV5-3 is an ORF, with its function uncertain. The CDR3 is 20 residues long. V shed 4 bases, J shed 0 bases, and the junction held 12 bases outside the gene matches.

This clone was recorded a few times. The CDR3 DNA is TGTGCCAGCAGCCAAGATCCGGGGATGTGGAACACCATATATTTT. It encodes CASSQDPGMWNTIYF. The V gene is TRBV3-1 (or the pseudogene TRBV3-2), the J gene TRBJ1-3; no firm D call. The CDR3 extends over 15 amino acids. Germline loops: CDR1 LGHDT, CDR2 YNNKEL (reference sequence). Trimming removed 0 bases from V and 7 bases from J, with 13 bases in between.

J is TRBJ1-1 and V is TRBV6-6, with 9 bases aligning to TRBD1. V shed 11 bases, J shed 1 base, and the junction held 11 bases outside the gene matches. The CDR3 has 15 amino acids. Germline CDR1 is MNHNY and CDR2 is SVGAGI (reference sequence). The CDR3 protein is CASQGTGQGNTEAFF. The CDR3 DNA reads TGTGCCTCCCAGGGGACAGGGCAGGGGAACACTGAAGCTTTCTTT.

In its sample, this clone was seen once. This chain links TRBV6-1 with TRBJ1-4; D might be TRBD1 (5 bases). Trimming removed 3 bases at V and 6 bases at J, with 5 bases between. CDR3 length equals 12 residues. CDR1 and CDR2 from the germline V gene are MNHNS and SASEGT. CDR3 DNA sequence: TGTGCCAGCAGTGAGACAGATGAAAAACTGTTTTTT. This gives the protein CASSETDEKLFF.

This chain uses TRBV5-1 with TRBJ2-3; TRBD2 might be the D (5 bases). CDR3 length: 12 amino acids. Germline V gene lookup returns CDR1 SGHRS and CDR2 YFSETQ. Trimming removed 3 bases from V and 6 bases from J, with 8 bases in between. CDR3 residues: CASSYERDTQYF. The CDR3 DNA sequence: TGCGCCAGCAGCTACGAGCGGGATACGCAGTATTTT.

The chain has TRBV11-2 and TRBJ1-6; 7 bases match TRBD1. This CDR3 contains 14 residues. Germline CDR1 SGHAT, CDR2 FQNNGV. V gave up 2 bases and J gave up 7 bases; unmatched junction bases: 2. The CDR3 DNA reads as TGTGCCAGCAGCTTACAGGGGGGAAATTCACCCCTCCACTTT. As protein: CASSLQGGNSPLHF.

This clone was observed once. This rearrangement joins TRBV4-2 to TRBJ2-1; 10 positions match TRBD2. The V and J ends lost 4 bases and 3 bases, in that order; junction bases with no gene match: 6. The germline V gene has CDR1 LGHNA and CDR2 YNFKEQ. CDR3 size: 16 residues. CDR3 bases: TGTGCCAGCAGCCGCCGAAGCGGGGGGGGCTACAATGAGCAGTTCTTC. This encodes CASSRRSGGGYNEQFF.

This clone appeared a single time. The V gene is TRBV29-1, the J gene TRBJ2-5; tentative D call: TRBD2 (5 bases). Between the trimmed V and J ends, which lost 5 bases and 2 bases, there was a span of 12 bases. This CDR3 has 13 amino acids. In germline, CDR1 is SQVTM, CDR2 ANQGSEA. CDR3 DNA sequence: TGCAGCGTTTGGAGGACGCAACAAGAGACCCAGTACTTC. Its translation is CSVWRTQQETQYF.